Listed below are T cell receptor beta chains from one sample, sequenced in a study of blood T cell repertoires in COVID-19. The assay was immunoSEQ multiplex PCR, and TCRdb's table has in-frame clones only and misses some. This sample has about 200,000 clones; around four fifths occur once, and the top ten carry 0.9% to 0.95%. Material: peripheral blood. These TCRs come from a man aged 60 to 69 with COVID-19, enrolled during active disease. Both conserved end residues are part of each CDR3. The order of the fields is J gene, V gene, D gene, clone size, CDR3 protein, CDR3 DNA. A D gene is named only where the DNA matches it firmly. The listing skips clone size in some rows; elsewhere it reads once, few, many or a size class.

J: TRBJ2-2
V: TRBV9
D: TRBD1
size: .
CDR3: CASSGGTGQTGELFF
DNA: TGTGCCAGCAGTGGAGGGACAGGGCAAACCGGGGAGCTGTTTTTT

J: TRBJ2-7
V: TRBV6-5
D: .
size: few
CDR3: CASIEGGTKEQQYF
DNA: TGTGCCAGCATCGAAGGGGGGACTAAGGAACAGCAGTACTTC

J: TRBJ1-2
V: TRBV28
D: TRBD1
size: few
CDR3: CASKTGAAAYGYTF
DNA: TGTGCCAGCAAAACAGGGGCAGCCGCTTATGGCTACACCTTC

J: TRBJ1-2
V: TRBV9
D: .
size: once
CDR3: CASSVDPDSYGYTF
DNA: TGTGCCAGCAGCGTAGACCCGGACTCCTATGGCTACACCTTC

J: TRBJ2-1
V: TRBV5-5
D: TRBD1
size: .
CDR3: CASSVGQGGYNEQFF
DNA: TGTGCCAGCAGCGTGGGACAGGGGGGCTACAATGAGCAGTTCTTC

J: TRBJ2-2
V: TRBV13
D: .
size: .
CDR3: CASSSERFGELFF
DNA: TGTGCCAGCAGCTCGGAGAGGTTCGGGGAGCTGTTTTTT

J: TRBJ1-1
V: TRBV6-2/TRBV6-3
D: .
size: .
CDR3: CASSYWRNTEAFF
DNA: TGTGCCAGCAGTTACTGGAGGAACACTGAAGCTTTCTTT

J: TRBJ1-2
V: TRBV6-1
D: TRBD1
size: .
CDR3: CASTTGTDYGYTF
DNA: TGTGCCAGCACCACCGGGACAGACTATGGCTACACCTTC

J: TRBJ1-3
V: TRBV5-4
D: .
size: once
CDR3: CASSLNPYGRAGNTIYF
DNA: TGTGCCAGCAGCTTAAACCCCTATGGCAGGGCTGGAAACACCATATATTTT

J: TRBJ2-1
V: TRBV18
D: .
size: once
CDR3: CASSPGQSPGFF
DNA: TGTGCCAGCTCACCTGGACAGTCCCCGGGGTTCTTC

J: TRBJ2-1
V: TRBV28
D: .
size: once
CDR3: CASNLPAGSYNEQFF
DNA: TGTGCCAGCAATTTGCCAGCGGGTTCCTACAATGAGCAGTTCTTC

J: TRBJ1-5
V: TRBV7-8
D: TRBD1
size: once
CDR3: CASSLGQLFSNQPQHF
DNA: TGTGCCAGCAGCTTGGGACAGCTTTTTAGCAATCAGCCCCAGCATTTT

J: TRBJ2-4
V: TRBV29-1
D: .
size: .
CDR3: CSVGGTAGDLAKNIQYF
DNA: TGCAGCGTCGGCGGGACAGCCGGGGATCTAGCCAAAAACATTCAGTACTTC

J: TRBJ1-4
V: TRBV28
D: .
size: .
CDR3: CASKIGHSNEKLFF
DNA: TGTGCCAGCAAGATCGGACACTCTAATGAAAAACTGTTTTTT

J: TRBJ2-2
V: TRBV3-1/TRBV3-2
D: TRBD2
size: once
CDR3: CASSHQGLAGAGELFF
DNA: TGTGCCAGCAGCCACCAAGGACTAGCGGGTGCCGGGGAGCTGTTTTTT

J: TRBJ1-2
V: TRBV2
D: .
size: once
CDR3: CASSVIGAGGGYTF
DNA: TGTGCCAGCAGTGTAATTGGCGCGGGGGGCGGCTACACCTTC

J: TRBJ1-1
V: TRBV19
D: TRBD1
size: .
CDR3: CASSTPGQTNTEAFF
DNA: TGTGCCAGTAGTACGCCGGGACAGACGAACACTGAAGCTTTCTTT

J: TRBJ2-5
V: TRBV10-2
D: TRBD1
size: .
CDR3: CASSESGQQETQYF
DNA: TGCGCCAGCAGTGAGTCGGGACAGCAAGAGACCCAGTACTTC

J: TRBJ2-2
V: TRBV2
D: .
size: .
CDR3: CASSEGPLGAGELFF
DNA: TGTGCCAGCAGTGAGGGGCCCCTAGGGGCCGGGGAGCTGTTTTTT

J: TRBJ2-1
V: TRBV5-4
D: TRBD2
size: .
CDR3: CASTRAGGGNNEQFF
DNA: TGTGCCAGCACTCGGGCGGGAGGGGGGAACAATGAGCAGTTCTTC

J: TRBJ2-7
V: TRBV28
D: TRBD2
size: .
CDR3: CASRNGGSSYEQYF
DNA: TGTGCCAGCAGGAACGGGGGGAGCTCCTACGAGCAGTACTTC

J: TRBJ2-7
V: TRBV7-9
D: .
size: .
CDR3: CASSLDGPYEQYF
DNA: TGTGCCAGCAGCTTAGATGGCCCCTACGAGCAGTACTTC

J: TRBJ1-5
V: TRBV2
D: TRBD1
size: .
CDR3: CASSGGQFNQPQHF
DNA: TGTGCCAGCAGTGGGGGACAGTTCAATCAGCCCCAGCATTTT

J: TRBJ2-2
V: TRBV9
D: TRBD1
size: .
CDR3: CASSPTGASGTGELFF
DNA: TGTGCCAGCAGCCCGACAGGGGCGTCAGGCACCGGGGAGCTGTTTTTT

J: TRBJ2-7
V: TRBV6-5
D: .
size: .
CDR3: CASRAGLDYEQYF
DNA: TGTGCCAGCAGGGCGGGTCTCGATTACGAGCAGTACTTC

J: TRBJ2-5
V: TRBV5-1
D: .
size: .
CDR3: CASSADEGGSWKETQYF
DNA: TGCGCCAGCAGCGCGGACGAAGGCGGGTCATGGAAAGAGACCCAGTACTTC